These T cell receptor beta chains were read from a single sample in a study of CD8+ T cells in alopecia areata. Some clones are missing from TCRdb's copy, which holds only in-frame ones; the method was immunoSEQ multiplex PCR. The data contain roughly 230,000 clones, 43% of them seen just once; the ten biggest clones take up about 2.4%. The starting material was CD4+ T cells sorted from blood, obtained between weeks 36 and 40, from a patient treated with tofacitinib. The receptors originated from a human donor with alopecia areata. Each CDR3 is given with its conserved first and last residue. The D gene is left open where the match is weak. The listing skips clone size in some rows; elsewhere it reads once, few, many or a size class.

clone_size: .; d_call: .; v_call: TRBV29-1; j_call: TRBJ2-7; cdr3_aa: CSVEAPLTHEQYF; cdr3_nt: TGCAGCGTTGAGGCGCCGCTGACCCACGAGCAGTACTTC
clone_size: .; d_call: .; v_call: TRBV5-1; j_call: TRBJ2-3; cdr3_aa: CASSPGGDTQYF; cdr3_nt: TGCGCCAGCAGCCCTGGGGGAGATACGCAGTATTTT
clone_size: .; d_call: TRBD2; v_call: TRBV27; j_call: TRBJ2-5; cdr3_aa: CASSQIEPGLAKQETQYF; cdr3_nt: TGTGCCAGCAGTCAGATTGAACCGGGACTAGCGAAACAAGAGACCCAGTACTTC
clone_size: .; d_call: TRBD2; v_call: TRBV4-2; j_call: TRBJ2-7; cdr3_aa: CASSQETPSGRGGQYF; cdr3_nt: TGTGCCAGCAGCCAAGAAACCCCTAGCGGGAGGGGTGGGCAGTACTTC
clone_size: .; d_call: .; v_call: TRBV30; j_call: TRBJ2-2; cdr3_aa: CAWSFRVNPNTGELFF; cdr3_nt: TGTGCCTGGAGTTTTAGAGTAAATCCGAACACCGGGGAGCTGTTTTTT
clone_size: .; d_call: .; v_call: TRBV30; j_call: TRBJ1-2; cdr3_aa: CAWTTFGTFNGYTF; cdr3_nt: TGTGCCTGGACAACATTCGGGACATTCAATGGCTACACCTTC
clone_size: .; d_call: .; v_call: TRBV28; j_call: TRBJ2-3; cdr3_aa: CAVLQSGTDTQYF; cdr3_nt: TGTGCGGTTCTTCAGAGCGGCACAGATACGCAGTATTTT
clone_size: .; d_call: .; v_call: TRBV5-4; j_call: TRBJ2-1; cdr3_aa: CASSLMSYNEQFF; cdr3_nt: TGTGCCAGCAGCTTGATGTCTTACAATGAGCAGTTCTTC
clone_size: .; d_call: TRBD1; v_call: TRBV30; j_call: TRBJ1-3; cdr3_aa: CAWSVRWDSGNTIYF; cdr3_nt: TGTGCCTGGAGCGTACGATGGGACAGCGGAAACACCATATATTTT
clone_size: .; d_call: .; v_call: TRBV7-9; j_call: TRBJ2-5; cdr3_aa: CASSFQDLFQETQYF; cdr3_nt: TGTGCCAGCAGCTTCCAAGACTTGTTCCAAGAGACCCAGTACTTC
clone_size: .; d_call: TRBD2; v_call: TRBV30; j_call: TRBJ2-7; cdr3_aa: CAWSGRARGEQYF; cdr3_nt: TGTGCCTGGAGCGGGAGGGCAAGGGGCGAGCAGTACTTC
clone_size: .; d_call: TRBD2; v_call: TRBV27; j_call: TRBJ2-2; cdr3_aa: CASSFQTSGRARVQPGELFF; cdr3_nt: TGTGCCAGCAGCTTCCAGACTAGCGGGAGGGCTAGAGTCCAACCCGGGGAGCTGTTTTTT
clone_size: .; d_call: .; v_call: TRBV15; j_call: TRBJ1-1; cdr3_aa: CATSRGVPGDQAFF; cdr3_nt: TGTGCCACCAGCAGAGGCGTTCCAGGAGACCAAGCTTTCTTT
clone_size: .; d_call: .; v_call: TRBV2; j_call: TRBJ2-2; cdr3_aa: CASSVEVANTGELFF; cdr3_nt: TGTGCCAGCAGTGTGGAAGTGGCGAACACCGGGGAGCTGTTTTTT
clone_size: .; d_call: .; v_call: TRBV25-1; j_call: TRBJ2-7; cdr3_aa: CASSEGGGISSYEQYF; cdr3_nt: TGTGCCAGCAGTGAAGGGGGGGGCATAAGCTCCTACGAGCAGTACTTC
clone_size: few; d_call: .; v_call: TRBV4-1; j_call: TRBJ2-4; cdr3_aa: CASSHPQARGTNIQYF; cdr3_nt: TGCGCCAGCAGCCACCCCCAGGCCCGCGGAACTAACATTCAGTACTTC
clone_size: many; d_call: TRBD2; v_call: TRBV7-2; j_call: TRBJ2-7; cdr3_aa: CASNPGTSAYEQYF; cdr3_nt: TGTGCCAGCAACCCCGGGACTAGTGCCTACGAGCAGTACTTC
clone_size: .; d_call: .; v_call: TRBV6-6; j_call: TRBJ2-7; cdr3_aa: CASNEGGIAYEQYF; cdr3_nt: TGTGCCAGCAATGAGGGAGGCATCGCCTACGAGCAGTACTTC
clone_size: .; d_call: .; v_call: TRBV7-9; j_call: TRBJ2-3; cdr3_aa: CASRTGDTQYF; cdr3_nt: TGTGCCAGCAGGACGGGGGATACGCAGTATTTT
clone_size: .; d_call: .; v_call: TRBV9; j_call: TRBJ2-7; cdr3_aa: CASSVARGRSYEQYF; cdr3_nt: TGTGCCAGCAGCGTAGCCCGAGGACGGTCATACGAGCAGTACTTC
clone_size: .; d_call: .; v_call: TRBV29-1; j_call: TRBJ2-1; cdr3_aa: CSVAPFPGIKDNEQFF; cdr3_nt: TGCAGCGTTGCCCCCTTCCCAGGTATTAAGGACAATGAGCAGTTCTTC
clone_size: .; d_call: TRBD1; v_call: TRBV2; j_call: TRBJ1-2; cdr3_aa: CASSETGGAYGYTF; cdr3_nt: TGTGCCAGCAGTGAGACAGGGGGAGCCTATGGCTACACCTTC
clone_size: .; d_call: .; v_call: TRBV19; j_call: TRBJ1-5; cdr3_aa: CASQTGYSNQPQHF; cdr3_nt: TGTGCCAGCCAGACAGGCTATAGCAATCAGCCCCAGCATTTT
clone_size: .; d_call: .; v_call: TRBV5-1; j_call: TRBJ2-5; cdr3_aa: CASSSGSGGETQYF; cdr3_nt: TGCGCCAGCAGCTCCGGGTCGGGTGGGGAGACCCAGTACTTC
clone_size: .; d_call: .; v_call: TRBV5-1; j_call: TRBJ2-1; cdr3_aa: CASRPTHSSYNEQFF; cdr3_nt: TGCGCCAGCCGACCGACTCACAGCTCCTACAATGAGCAGTTCTTC
clone_size: .; d_call: .; v_call: TRBV29-1; j_call: TRBJ2-7; cdr3_aa: CSVTTLTIPYEQYF; cdr3_nt: TGCAGCGTAACTACATTGACAATCCCCTACGAGCAGTACTTC
clone_size: .; d_call: .; v_call: TRBV29-1; j_call: TRBJ1-2; cdr3_aa: CSVEGHLSGYTF; cdr3_nt: TGCAGCGTTGAAGGACATCTATCCGGCTACACCTTC
clone_size: .; d_call: .; v_call: TRBV6-5; j_call: TRBJ2-5; cdr3_aa: CASTIEVGETQYF; cdr3_nt: TGTGCCAGCACTATCGAGGTGGGGGAGACCCAGTACTTC
clone_size: .; d_call: .; v_call: TRBV2; j_call: TRBJ2-7; cdr3_aa: CASTRTSLEQYF; cdr3_nt: TGTGCCAGCACCCGTACTAGCCTCGAGCAGTACTTC
clone_size: once; d_call: TRBD2; v_call: TRBV4-1; j_call: TRBJ2-7; cdr3_aa: CASSQGGLANSYEQYF; cdr3_nt: TGCGCCAGCAGCCAGGGGGGACTAGCGAACTCCTACGAGCAGTACTTC
clone_size: .; d_call: .; v_call: TRBV10-3; j_call: TRBJ2-5; cdr3_aa: CAISELSGQETQYF; cdr3_nt: TGTGCCATCAGTGAGCTTAGCGGCCAAGAGACCCAGTACTTC
clone_size: few; d_call: TRBD1; v_call: TRBV29-1; j_call: TRBJ1-1; cdr3_aa: CSASRGVYTEAFF; cdr3_nt: TGCAGCGCGTCCAGGGGGGTCTACACTGAAGCTTTCTTT
clone_size: .; d_call: .; v_call: TRBV9; j_call: TRBJ2-7; cdr3_aa: CASSENRAGYEQYF; cdr3_nt: TGTGCCAGCAGCGAAAACAGGGCGGGCTACGAGCAGTACTTC
clone_size: few; d_call: .; v_call: TRBV6-6; j_call: TRBJ1-2; cdr3_aa: CASSLTGRLNYGYTF; cdr3_nt: TGTGCCAGCAGCCTAACCGGGCGCTTAAACTATGGCTACACCTTC
clone_size: .; d_call: TRBD1; v_call: TRBV5-1; j_call: TRBJ2-4; cdr3_aa: CASSTGQGDIQYF; cdr3_nt: TGCGCCAGCAGCACGGGACAGGGAGACATTCAGTACTTC
clone_size: .; d_call: .; v_call: TRBV23-1; j_call: TRBJ2-1; cdr3_aa: CASSPWVPNEQFF; cdr3_nt: TGCGCCAGCAGTCCTTGGGTACCAAATGAGCAGTTCTTC
clone_size: few; d_call: .; v_call: TRBV29-1; j_call: TRBJ2-3; cdr3_aa: CSASGLRTDTQYF; cdr3_nt: TGCAGCGCCTCGGGACTTCGCACAGATACGCAGTATTTT
clone_size: few; d_call: .; v_call: TRBV4-2; j_call: TRBJ2-7; cdr3_aa: CASSQEAASSYEQYF; cdr3_nt: TGTGCCAGCAGCCAAGAGGCCGCCAGCTCCTACGAGCAGTACTTC
clone_size: few; d_call: TRBD2; v_call: TRBV18; j_call: TRBJ2-1; cdr3_aa: CASSLAGGNNEQFF; cdr3_nt: TGTGCCAGCTCTCTAGCGGGAGGAAACAATGAGCAGTTCTTC
clone_size: .; d_call: TRBD2; v_call: TRBV28; j_call: TRBJ2-7; cdr3_aa: CASSSPRSGRAHYEQYF; cdr3_nt: TGTGCCAGCAGTTCCCCCCGAAGCGGGAGGGCTCACTACGAGCAGTACTTC
clone_size: few; d_call: .; v_call: TRBV4-1; j_call: TRBJ2-2; cdr3_aa: CASSPPVSGYAGELFF; cdr3_nt: TGCGCCAGCAGCCCCCCCGTATCGGGCTATGCCGGGGAGCTGTTTTTT
clone_size: .; d_call: .; v_call: TRBV9; j_call: TRBJ2-1; cdr3_aa: CASSAVMGGVEQFF; cdr3_nt: TGTGCCAGCAGCGCAGTAATGGGGGGAGTCGAGCAGTTCTTC
clone_size: few; d_call: .; v_call: TRBV29-1; j_call: TRBJ1-2; cdr3_aa: CSVETGNYGYTF; cdr3_nt: TGCAGCGTTGAGACGGGAAACTATGGCTACACCTTC
clone_size: few; d_call: TRBD2; v_call: TRBV4-1; j_call: TRBJ2-3; cdr3_aa: CASSQATGLAGVPDTQYF; cdr3_nt: TGCGCCAGCAGCCAAGCCACGGGACTAGCGGGAGTGCCAGATACGCAGTATTTT
clone_size: .; d_call: TRBD1; v_call: TRBV27; j_call: TRBJ1-5; cdr3_aa: CASSFGGQGDQPQHF; cdr3_nt: TGTGCCAGCAGTTTCGGCGGACAGGGGGATCAGCCCCAGCATTTT
clone_size: .; d_call: TRBD1; v_call: TRBV7-2; j_call: TRBJ1-1; cdr3_aa: CASSWDRTGTEAFF; cdr3_nt: TGTGCCAGCAGCTGGGACAGGACGGGCACTGAAGCTTTCTTT